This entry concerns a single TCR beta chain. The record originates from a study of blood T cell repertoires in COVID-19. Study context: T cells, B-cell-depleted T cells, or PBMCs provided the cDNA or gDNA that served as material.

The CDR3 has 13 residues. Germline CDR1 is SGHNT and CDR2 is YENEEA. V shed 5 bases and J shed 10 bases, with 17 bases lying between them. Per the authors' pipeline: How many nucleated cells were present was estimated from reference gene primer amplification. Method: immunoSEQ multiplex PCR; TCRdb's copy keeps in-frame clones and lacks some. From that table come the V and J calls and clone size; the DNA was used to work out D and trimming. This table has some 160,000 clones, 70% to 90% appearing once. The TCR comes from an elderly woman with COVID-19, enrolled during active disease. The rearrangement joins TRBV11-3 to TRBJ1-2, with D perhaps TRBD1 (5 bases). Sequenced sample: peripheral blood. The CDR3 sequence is CASSRGPGEVYTF. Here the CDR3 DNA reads TGTGCCAGCAGCCGAGGACCGGGGGAAGTCTACACCTTC.